This entry lists 32 T cell receptor beta chains sequenced from one sample in a study of blood T cell repertoires in COVID-19. Only in-frame clones appear in the TCRdb table, and some are missing; sequencing was by immunoSEQ multiplex PCR. The sample holds roughly 70,000 clones, roughly nine tenths seen once. The specimen sequenced was peripheral blood. These receptors were obtained from a man between 45 and 60 years old with COVID-19, enrolled during active disease.

This chain joins TRBV19 and TRBJ2-5, with D perhaps TRBD1 (6 bases). CDR1 and CDR2 (germline): LNHDA, SQIVND (reference sequence). The CDR3 consists of 14 residues. Trimming took 3 bases from V and 4 from J, leaving 12 bases between them. Here the CDR3 reads CASSIHPRGETQYF. For the CDR3, the DNA is TGTGCCAGTAGTATCCACCCCAGGGGAGAGACCCAGTACTTC.

The sample holds one count of this clone. The rearrangement links TRBV6-6 to TRBJ2-5; 10 bases align to TRBD2. Germline-derived CDR1 and CDR2 are MNHNY and SVGAGI (reference sequence). With 0 bases clipped from V and 4 bases from J, the junction kept 5 bases outside the gene matches. There are 16 residues in the CDR3. CDR3 amino acids: CASSYSPSGSRETQYF. The CDR3 DNA sequence: TGTGCCAGCAGTTACTCGCCTAGCGGGAGCCGAGAGACCCAGTACTTC.

The CDR3 loop reads CASSTVLRGNSYEQYF. CDR3 bases: TGTGCCAGCAGCACGGTGTTGAGGGGGAACTCCTACGAGCAGTACTTC. The V and J genes are TRBV28 and TRBJ2-7, with D tentatively TRBD1 (6 bases). This CDR3 has 16 residues. V was trimmed by 6 bases and J by 0 bases, leaving 18 bases between them. Looked up from germline, CDR1 is MDHEN and CDR2 is SYDVKM.

V and J are TRBV5-1 and TRBJ1-3; TRBD1 agrees at 9 bases. Per the germline V gene, CDR1 is SGHRS and CDR2 is YFSETQ. This CDR3 contains 15 residues. V was clipped by 0 bases and J by 8 bases; unmatched bases: 6. CDR3 amino acids: CASSLVGTGRDTIYF. CDR3 bases: TGCGCCAGCAGCTTGGTTGGGACAGGGCGTGACACCATATATTTT.

The chain is built from TRBV6-5 and TRBJ2-7, with 12 nucleotides matching TRBD1. Germline values: CDR1 MNHEY, CDR2 SVGAGI. This CDR3 comprises 15 residues. The V and J ends lost 6 bases and 0 bases, in that order; junction bases with no gene match: 3. CDR3 nucleotide sequence: TGTGCCAGCAGCACGGGACAGGGGGCCTCCTACGAGCAGTACTTC. Its protein product is CASSTGQGASYEQYF.

This chain links TRBV19 with TRBJ1-4; D uncertain. CDR1 LNHDA and CDR2 SQIVND come from the germline V gene (reference sequence). Trimming cost V 6 bases and J 4 bases, with 6 bases left between them. This CDR3 comprises 12 residues. CDR3 sequence: CASSRSNEKLFF. The CDR3 nucleotides are TGTGCCAGTAGCCGCAGTAATGAAAAACTGTTTTTT.

The CDR3: CASSLAGTAGWYF. The CDR3 bases are TGTGCCAGCAGCTTGGCCGGGACAGCGGGCTGGTACTTC. The genes are TRBV5-4 and TRBJ2-5, with D possibly TRBD1 on 7 matching bases. CDR3 length: 13 residues. CDR1 SGHNT and CDR2 YYREEE come from the germline V gene (reference sequence). The V and J ends lost 0 bases and 13 bases respectively, with 16 bases between them. Drawing the rest from reference TRBV5-4 and TRBJ2-5, the complete variable domain is ETGVTQSPTHLIKTRGQQVTLRCSSQSGHNTVSWYQQALGQGPQFIFQYYREEENGRGNFPPRFSGLQFPNYSSELNVNALELDDSALYLCASSLAGTAGWYFGPGTRLLVL.

This clone has a single count. This sequence joins TRBV5-1 and TRBJ2-3, with TRBD2 matching 9 bases. Germline values: CDR1 SGHRS, CDR2 YFSETQ. V dropped 8 bases and J dropped 0; count of bases not matched to a gene: 7. The CDR3 consists of 15 residues. CDR3 sequence reads: CASYLTSGSTDTQYF. The CDR3 bases are TGCGCCAGTTACTTAACTAGCGGGAGCACAGATACGCAGTATTTT.

The chain carries TRBV28 and TRBJ2-3; perhaps TRBD2 as D (5 bases). The CDR3 sequence is 12 residues long. Trimming stripped 5 bases from V and 4 bases from J, with 7 bases between. CDR1 and CDR2 from the germline V gene are MDHEN and SYDVKM. The CDR3 nucleotides read TGTGCCAGCAGTGATAGCGCAGATACGCAGTATTTT. This gives the protein CASSDSADTQYF.

The V and J genes are TRBV5-4 and TRBJ1-2, with D perhaps TRBD1 (5 bases). The CDR3 runs to 15 residues. With 3 bases removed from V and 4 bases from J, the gap between germline ends came to 16 bases. Germline V CDR1 and CDR2: SGHNT, YYREEE (reference sequence). The CDR3 region is CASSYQNAGSYGYTF. The CDR3 DNA reads TGTGCCAGCAGCTACCAGAACGCAGGGTCCTATGGCTACACCTTC.

The chain combines TRBV23-1 with TRBJ2-5; 10 nucleotides line up with TRBD1. TRBV23-1 is an open reading frame, and its role is uncertain. The V and J ends lost 4 bases and 5 bases, in that order; junction bases with no gene match: 7. The CDR3 is 15 amino acids. CDR3 nucleotide sequence: TGCGCCAGCAGTCCTGTCGGGGACAGGGGCGAGACCCAGTACTTC. As protein: CASSPVGDRGETQYF.

V and J are TRBV6-6 and TRBJ2-3; D perhaps matches TRBD2 (5 bases). Trimming shortened V by 5 bases and J by 0 bases, and 9 bases separated the two germline ends. The germline CDR1 and CDR2 sequences are MNHNY and SVGAGI (reference sequence). The CDR3 has 14 amino acids. CDR3 loop: CASSLASSTDTQYF. The CDR3 region has the DNA TGTGCCAGCAGTCTCGCTAGCAGCACAGATACGCAGTATTTT.

The rearrangement joins TRBV10-3 to TRBJ1-2; 9 bases line up with TRBD1. Germline V lookup: CDR1 ENHRY, CDR2 SYGVKD. The CDR3 has 14 amino acids. With V trimmed by 11 bases and J by 0 bases, 7 bases remained unmatched. Written as DNA, the CDR3 is TGTGCCGGGGGACAGGGAAATCCTAACTATGGCTACACCTTC. The encoded protein is CAGGQGNPNYGYTF.

The genes are TRBV28 and TRBJ1-1; perhaps TRBD1 as D (6 bases). Germline CDR1 is MDHEN and CDR2 is SYDVKM. The CDR3 runs 12 residues. Trimming shortened V by 7 bases and J by 7 bases, and 13 bases separated the two germline ends. This chain's CDR3 is CASNQGRDEAFF. The CDR3 DNA follows: TGTGCCAGCAACCAGGGGCGAGATGAAGCTTTCTTT. Full variable domain (rest looked up from reference TRBV28 and TRBJ1-1): DVKVTQSSRYLVKRTGEKVFLECVQDMDHENMFWYRQDPGLGLRLIYFSYDVKMKEKGDIPEGYSVSREKKERFSLILESASTNQTSMYLCASNQGRDEAFFGQGTRLTVV.

The chain joins TRBV7-9 to TRBJ1-4; 8 bases line up with TRBD1. Trimming at V came to 4 bases and at J to 10 bases, leaving 11 bases not matched to a gene. Germline V gene data show CDR1 as SEHNR and CDR2 as FQNEAQ (reference sequence). The CDR3 has 15 residues. The CDR3 loop is CASSSPDRGRGKLFF. CDR3 in DNA: TGTGCCAGCAGCTCACCTGACAGGGGCCGGGGAAAACTGTTTTTT.

The V gene is TRBV4-3, the J gene TRBJ2-2, with D perhaps TRBD2 (5 bases). There are 16 residues in the CDR3. The germline V and J ends were trimmed by 3 bases and 2 bases, with 13 bases remaining between them. Germline-derived CDR1 and CDR2 are LGHNA and YSLEER. CDR3 bases: TGCGCCAGCAGCCAGGGGAGACATCGCAACACCGGGGAGCTGTTTTTT. Translation gives CASSQGRHRNTGELFF.

The chain combines TRBV9 with TRBJ2-2; 12 bases line up with TRBD1. V shed 4 bases and J 7 bases; nucleotides not matched to a gene: 8. The CDR3 totals 16 residues. Germline values: CDR1 SGDLS, CDR2 YYNGEE. In DNA form, the CDR3 reads TGTGCCAGCAGCAGCCCGGGACAGGGGGCTCGCGGGGAGCTGTTTTTT. It yields the protein CASSSPGQGARGELFF. Full variable domain (missing parts from reference TRBV9 and TRBJ2-2): DSGVTQTPKHLITATGQRVTLRCSPRSGDLSVYWYQQSLDQGLQFLIQYYNGEERAKGNILERFSAQQFPDLHSELNLSSLELGDSALYFCASSSPGQGARGELFFGEGSRLTVL.

The gene calls are TRBV10-1 and TRBJ2-5; 12 bases agree with TRBD2. The V gene end was trimmed by 6 bases and the J gene end by 1 base; junction bases not matched to a gene: 3. Germline CDR1 reads WNHNN; CDR2 reads SYGVQD (reference sequence). CDR3 length: 15 residues. The CDR3 here is CASSGLAGCQETQYF. CDR3 DNA: TGCGCCAGCAGCGGACTAGCGGGATGCCAAGAGACCCAGTACTTC.

The CDR3 nucleotides are TGTGCCATCAGTGACTCGGGACAGGGTCTCTATGGCTACACCTTC. It codes for CAISDSGQGLYGYTF. This chain connects TRBV10-3 to TRBJ1-2; 9 bases are a match to TRBD1. CDR3 length: 15 amino acids. V lost 3 bases to trimming and J lost 4 bases; unmatched junction nucleotides: 6. Germline loops: CDR1 ENHRY, CDR2 SYGVKD.

The V and J genes are TRBV6-1 and TRBJ2-1; TRBD2 aligns across 12 bases. The CDR3 is 21 amino acids. The V segment lost 0 bases and the J segment 2 bases; nucleotides outside the gene matches: 14. Germline CDR1 is MNHNS and CDR2 is SASEGT. The CDR3 reads CASSEAREGLAGSPAYNEQFF. The CDR3 DNA reads TGTGCCAGCAGTGAAGCGCGGGAAGGACTAGCGGGATCCCCCGCCTACAATGAGCAGTTCTTC.

V is TRBV29-1 and J is TRBJ2-5; 7 bases fit TRBD1. The ends lost 4 bases at V and 1 base at J; junction bases unmatched: 3. CDR1 and CDR2 (germline): SQVTM, ANQGSEA. CDR3 length: 13 amino acids. The CDR3 nucleotides read TGCAGCGTTGGCCGGGACAGCCAAGAGACCCAGTACTTC. It is translated as CSVGRDSQETQYF.

The J gene is TRBJ2-7, the V gene TRBV19; 10 bases are a match to TRBD2. Trimming removed 4 bases from V and 0 bases from J; junction bases left unmatched: 9. The V gene's germline CDR1 is LNHDA and CDR2 SQIVND (reference sequence). The CDR3 contains 17 residues. CDR3 nucleotide sequence: TGTGCCAGTAGTAAGTCTAGCGGGAGTGGGAGCTCCTACGAGCAGTACTTC. Amino acid sequence: CASSKSSGSGSSYEQYF. The full variable domain, completed using reference TRBV19 and TRBJ2-7, is DGGITQSPKYLFRKEGQNVTLSCEQNLNHDAMYWYRQDPGQGLRLIYYSQIVNDFQKGDIAEGYSVSREKKESFPLTVTSAQKNPTAFYLCASSKSSGSGSSYEQYFGPGTRLTVT.

The chain uses TRBV28 and TRBJ2-5; D is perhaps TRBD2 (5 bases). Germline values: CDR1 MDHEN, CDR2 SYDVKM. V was shortened by 3 bases and J by 10 bases, with 21 bases between the two germline ends. This CDR3 has 15 amino acids. The CDR3 loop is CASSLPGPGVGDQYF. In DNA, the CDR3 is TGTGCCAGCAGTTTGCCGGGCCCCGGGGTAGGAGACCAGTACTTC.

V is TRBV30 and J is TRBJ1-4, with 9 bases identical to TRBD1. The CDR3 length is 13 residues. Germline V gives CDR1 GTSNPN, CDR2 SVGIG (reference sequence). The V gene end was trimmed by 4 bases and the J gene end by 7 bases; junction bases not matched to a gene: 4. For the CDR3, the DNA is TGTGCCTGGACGGACAGGGGAGGTGAAAAACTGTTTTTT. It specifies CAWTDRGGEKLFF.

The chain links TRBV6-5 to TRBJ2-3, with D tentatively TRBD1 (5 bases). Germline V gives CDR1 MNHEY, CDR2 SVGAGI. Between the trimmed V and J ends, which lost 2 bases and 5 bases, there was a span of 8 bases. The CDR3 has 13 residues. CDR3 bases: TGTGCCAGCAGTTACAGGGGCGGAGATACGCAGTATTTT. It specifies CASSYRGGDTQYF.

The chain joins TRBV13 to TRBJ2-1, with a weak D call TRBD2 (6 bases). Trimming took 1 base from V and 8 from J, leaving 9 bases between them. The CDR3 has 13 residues. CDR1 and CDR2 (germline): PRHDT, FYEKMQ (reference sequence). In nucleotides, the CDR3 is TGTGCCAGCAGCTTAGTCCAGCGGGATGAGCAGTTCTTC. Translated: CASSLVQRDEQFF.

This chain links TRBV5-1 with TRBJ2-7, with TRBD1 identical over 7 bases. Germline V gene lookup returns CDR1 SGHRS and CDR2 YFSETQ. The CDR3 spans 13 residues. V lost 2 bases to trimming and J lost 3 bases; unmatched junction nucleotides: 2. CDR3 sequence reads: CASSFRGFYEQYV. CDR3 nucleotide sequence: TGCGCCAGCAGCTTCAGGGGGTTCTACGAGCAGTACGTC.

The DNA of the CDR3 is TGTGCCAGCAGTTCTGGCCTTGACAATGAGCAGTTCTTC. Its protein is CASSSGLDNEQFF. The chain recombines TRBV6-2 or TRBV6-3 with TRBJ2-1; D remains ambiguous. Germline V lookup: CDR1 MNHEY, CDR2 SVGEGT. The CDR3 loop spans 13 amino acids. V gave up 4 bases and J gave up 5 bases, with 9 bases separating them.

Concerning this clone itself: One junction end disagrees with the germline gene, perhaps due to a read error. The rearrangement uses TRBV12-3 or TRBV12-4 and TRBJ1-3, with a tentative D call TRBD1 (5 bases). This CDR3 spans 13 amino acids. The CDR3 region is CASSLGEGNTIYF. DNA of the CDR3: TGTGCCAGCAGCTTAGGGGAGGGAAACACCATATATTTT.

The rearrangement links TRBV5-6 to TRBJ2-3, with D uncertain. The V and J ends lost 1 base and 0 bases respectively, with 9 bases between them. Germline V gives CDR1 SGHDT, CDR2 YYEEEE. The CDR3 totals 15 residues. The CDR3 bases are TGTGCCAGCAGCTTGACCGGGTTTAGCACAGATACGCAGTATTTT. Protein: CASSLTGFSTDTQYF.

The CDR3 is CASSSGDRSRNTIYF. The DNA of the CDR3 is TGTGCCAGCAGTTCGGGGGACAGGTCTCGAAACACCATATATTTT. The chain employs TRBV27 and TRBJ1-3, with 8 bases aligning to TRBD1. V trimming: 4 bases; J trimming: 5 bases; junction bases outside the gene matches: 7. The CDR3 is 15 residues long. The germline V gene encodes CDR1 MNHEY and CDR2 SMNVEV (reference sequence).

The V call is TRBV5-1, the J call TRBJ1-2; 8 nucleotides line up with TRBD1. J lost 7 bases, V lost 3 bases, and 2 bases had no gene match. This CDR3 comprises 12 residues. Germline V gives CDR1 SGHRS, CDR2 YFSETQ. CDR3 DNA sequence: TGCGCCAGCAGCTCCCAGGGGGCTGGCTACACCTTC. Translated: CASSSQGAGYTF.